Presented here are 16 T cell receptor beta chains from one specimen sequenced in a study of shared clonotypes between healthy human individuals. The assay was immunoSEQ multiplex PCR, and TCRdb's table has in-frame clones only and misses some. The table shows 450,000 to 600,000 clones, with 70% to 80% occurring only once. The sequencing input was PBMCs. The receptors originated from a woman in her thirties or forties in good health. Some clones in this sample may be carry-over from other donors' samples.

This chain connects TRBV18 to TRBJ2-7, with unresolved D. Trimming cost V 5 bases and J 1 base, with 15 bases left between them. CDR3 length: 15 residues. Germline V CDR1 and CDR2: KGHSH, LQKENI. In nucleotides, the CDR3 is TGTGCCAGCTCAGCCGAACGGGCCGGGTCCTACGAGCAGTACTTC. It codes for CASSAERAGSYEQYF.

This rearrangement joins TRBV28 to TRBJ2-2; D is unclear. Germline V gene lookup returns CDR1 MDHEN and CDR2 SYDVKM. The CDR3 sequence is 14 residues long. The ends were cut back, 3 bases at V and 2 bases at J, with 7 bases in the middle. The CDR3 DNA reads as TGTGCCAGCAGTTTGGGCTACAACACCGGGGAGCTGTTTTTT. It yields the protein CASSLGYNTGELFF. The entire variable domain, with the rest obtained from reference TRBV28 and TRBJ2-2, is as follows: DVKVTQSSRYLVKRTGEKVFLECVQDMDHENMFWYRQDPGLGLRLIYFSYDVKMKEKGDIPEGYSVSREKKERFSLILESASTNQTSMYLCASSLGYNTGELFFGEGSRLTVL.

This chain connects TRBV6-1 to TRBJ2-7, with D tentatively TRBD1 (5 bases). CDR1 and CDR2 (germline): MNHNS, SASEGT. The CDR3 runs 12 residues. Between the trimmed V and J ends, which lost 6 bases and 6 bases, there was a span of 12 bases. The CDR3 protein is CASSRDPPEQYF. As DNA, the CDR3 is TGTGCCAGCAGCAGGGATCCCCCCGAGCAGTACTTC.

CDR3 amino acids: CASSLWGTRRTFF. CDR3 in DNA: TGTGCCAGCAGTTTATGGGGCACCCGACGGACGTTCTTC. J is TRBJ2-1 and V is TRBV27, with D possibly matching TRBD1 (5 bases). V lost 1 base and J lost 15, with 16 bases in between. Germline lookup yields CDR1 MNHEY and CDR2 SMNVEV (reference sequence). This CDR3 has 13 amino acids.

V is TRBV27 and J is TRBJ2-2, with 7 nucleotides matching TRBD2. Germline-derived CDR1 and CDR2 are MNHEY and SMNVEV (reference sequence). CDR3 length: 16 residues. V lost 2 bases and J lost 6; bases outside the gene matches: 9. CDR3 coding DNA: TGTGCCAGCAGTTTAGAGGCGGGAGACGGGCCCGGGGAGCTGTTTTTT. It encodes CASSLEAGDGPGELFF.

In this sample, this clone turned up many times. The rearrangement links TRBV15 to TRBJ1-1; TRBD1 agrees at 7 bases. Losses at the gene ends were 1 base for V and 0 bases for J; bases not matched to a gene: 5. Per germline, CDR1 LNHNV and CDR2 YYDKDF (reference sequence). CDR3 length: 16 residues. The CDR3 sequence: CATSRGTGFMNTEAFF. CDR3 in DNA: TGTGCCACCAGCAGAGGGACAGGATTCATGAACACTGAAGCTTTCTTT.

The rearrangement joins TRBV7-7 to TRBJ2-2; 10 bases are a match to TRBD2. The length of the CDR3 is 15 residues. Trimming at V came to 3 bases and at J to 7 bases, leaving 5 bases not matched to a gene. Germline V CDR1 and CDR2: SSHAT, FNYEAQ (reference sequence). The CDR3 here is CASSFLAGANGELFF. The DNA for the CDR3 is TGTGCCAGCAGCTTCCTAGCGGGAGCAAACGGGGAGCTGTTTTTT.

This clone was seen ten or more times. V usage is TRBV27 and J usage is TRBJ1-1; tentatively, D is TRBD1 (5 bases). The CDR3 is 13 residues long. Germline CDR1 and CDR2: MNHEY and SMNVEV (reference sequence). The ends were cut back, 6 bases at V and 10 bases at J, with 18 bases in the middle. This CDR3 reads CASSRDFLGLAFF. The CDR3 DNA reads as TGTGCCAGCAGCCGGGACTTCCTCGGCCTAGCTTTCTTT.

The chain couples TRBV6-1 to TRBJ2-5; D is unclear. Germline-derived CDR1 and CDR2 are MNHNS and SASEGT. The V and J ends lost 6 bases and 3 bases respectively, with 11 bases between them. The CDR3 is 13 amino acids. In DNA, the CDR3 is TGTGCCAGCAGCATATATGGAGAAGAGACCCAGTACTTC. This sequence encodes CASSIYGEETQYF.

Here the CDR3 reads CASGGTGRNQPQHF. DNA of the CDR3: TGCGCCAGCGGAGGAACAGGACGTAATCAGCCCCAGCATTTT. This chain links TRBV10-2 with TRBJ1-5, with D perhaps matching TRBD1 (5 bases). CDR1 is WSHSY and CDR2 is SAAADI in the germline V gene. This CDR3 comprises 14 residues. Trimming stripped 8 bases from V and 4 bases from J, with 15 bases between.

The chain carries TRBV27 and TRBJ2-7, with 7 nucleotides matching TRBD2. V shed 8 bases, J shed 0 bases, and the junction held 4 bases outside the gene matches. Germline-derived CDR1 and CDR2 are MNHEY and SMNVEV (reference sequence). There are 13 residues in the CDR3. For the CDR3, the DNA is TGTGCCAGCGGGAGGGAAAGCTCCTACGAGCAGTACTTC. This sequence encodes CASGRESSYEQYF.

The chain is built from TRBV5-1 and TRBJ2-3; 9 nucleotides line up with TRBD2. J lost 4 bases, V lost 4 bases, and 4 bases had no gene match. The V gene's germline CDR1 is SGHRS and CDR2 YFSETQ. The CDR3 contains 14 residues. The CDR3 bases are TGCGCCAGCAGCAAAGGGACTAGCCCAGATACGCAGTATTTT. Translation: CASSKGTSPDTQYF.

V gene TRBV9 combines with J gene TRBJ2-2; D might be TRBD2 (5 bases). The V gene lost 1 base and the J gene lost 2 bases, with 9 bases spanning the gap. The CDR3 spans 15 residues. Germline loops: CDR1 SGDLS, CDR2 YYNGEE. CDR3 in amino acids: CASSVRGFNTGELFF. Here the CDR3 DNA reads TGTGCCAGCAGCGTACGGGGTTTTAACACCGGGGAGCTGTTTTTT.

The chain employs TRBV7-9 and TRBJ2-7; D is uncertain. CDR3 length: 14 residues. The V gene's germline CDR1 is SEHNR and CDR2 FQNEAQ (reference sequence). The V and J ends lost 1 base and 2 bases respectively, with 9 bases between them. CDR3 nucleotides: TGTGCCAGCAGCTTAGAGCTCTCTACCTACGAGCAGTACTTC. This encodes CASSLELSTYEQYF.

The CDR3 DNA sequence: TGTGCCAGTAGCAAAGCGGGAGTAAGGACAGATACGCAGTATTTT. It is translated as CASSKAGVRTDTQYF. The V gene is TRBV19, the J gene TRBJ2-3, with 8 nucleotides matching TRBD2. The V segment lost 6 bases and the J segment 3 bases; nucleotides outside the gene matches: 8. The germline V gene encodes CDR1 LNHDA and CDR2 SQIVND (reference sequence). The CDR3 loop spans 15 amino acids.

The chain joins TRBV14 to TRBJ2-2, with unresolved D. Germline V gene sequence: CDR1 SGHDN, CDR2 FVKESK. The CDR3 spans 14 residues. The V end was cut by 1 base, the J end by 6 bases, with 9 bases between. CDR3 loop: CASSQVLGSGELFF. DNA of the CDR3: TGTGCCAGCAGCCAAGTACTGGGATCCGGGGAGCTGTTTTTT.